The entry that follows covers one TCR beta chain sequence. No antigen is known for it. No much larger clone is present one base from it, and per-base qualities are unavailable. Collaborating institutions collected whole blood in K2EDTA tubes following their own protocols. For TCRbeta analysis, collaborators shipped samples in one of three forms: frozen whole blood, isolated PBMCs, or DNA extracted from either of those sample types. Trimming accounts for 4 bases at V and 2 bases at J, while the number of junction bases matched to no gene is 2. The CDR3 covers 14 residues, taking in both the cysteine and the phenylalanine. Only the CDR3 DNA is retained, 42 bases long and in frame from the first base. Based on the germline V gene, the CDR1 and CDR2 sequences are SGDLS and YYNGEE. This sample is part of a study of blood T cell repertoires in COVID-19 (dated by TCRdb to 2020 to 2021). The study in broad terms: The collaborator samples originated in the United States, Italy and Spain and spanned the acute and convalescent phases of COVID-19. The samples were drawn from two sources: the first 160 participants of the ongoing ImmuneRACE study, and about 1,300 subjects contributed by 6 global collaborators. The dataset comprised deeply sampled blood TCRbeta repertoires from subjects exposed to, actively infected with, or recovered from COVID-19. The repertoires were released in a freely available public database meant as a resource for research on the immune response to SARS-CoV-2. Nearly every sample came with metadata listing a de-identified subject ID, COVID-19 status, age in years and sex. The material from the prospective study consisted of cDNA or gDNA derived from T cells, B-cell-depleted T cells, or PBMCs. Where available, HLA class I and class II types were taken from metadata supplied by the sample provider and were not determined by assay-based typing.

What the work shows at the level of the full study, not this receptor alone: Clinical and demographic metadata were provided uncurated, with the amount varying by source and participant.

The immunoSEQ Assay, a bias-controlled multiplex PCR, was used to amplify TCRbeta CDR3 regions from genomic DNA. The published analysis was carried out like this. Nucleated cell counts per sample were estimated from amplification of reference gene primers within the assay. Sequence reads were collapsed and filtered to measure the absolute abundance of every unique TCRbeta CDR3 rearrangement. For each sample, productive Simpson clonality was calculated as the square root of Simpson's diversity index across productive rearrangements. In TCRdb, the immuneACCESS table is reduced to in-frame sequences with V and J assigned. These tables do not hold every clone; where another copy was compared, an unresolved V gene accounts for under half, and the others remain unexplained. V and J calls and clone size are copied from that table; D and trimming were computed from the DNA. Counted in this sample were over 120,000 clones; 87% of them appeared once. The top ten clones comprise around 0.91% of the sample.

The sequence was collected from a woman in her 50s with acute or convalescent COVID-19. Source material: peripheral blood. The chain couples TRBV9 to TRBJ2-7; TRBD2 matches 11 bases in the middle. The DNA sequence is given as TGTGCCAGCAGCCATAGCGGGAGGGCCTACGAGCAGTACTTC. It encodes CASSHSGRAYEQYF.